These T cell receptor beta chains were read from a single sample in a study of tumor-infiltrating lymphocytes in primary liver carcinoma. One entry per CDR3 protein results from TCRdb running MiXCR on the multiplex PCR reads. The table includes 100,000 to 150,000 distinct CDR3 sequences, 55% to 75% detected once. The source material was liver tumor tissue from sampling region 3. The receptors originated from a woman in her fifties or sixties with primary liver carcinoma and hepatitis B virus infection. Each CDR3 is given with its conserved first and last residue. D genes are given only for firm matches. Clone size is not always given. Where it is, it says once, few, many or a class for expanded clones.

J	D	size	V	DNA	CDR3
TRBJ2-1	-	-	TRBV11-1	TGTGCCAGCAGCTTAGGTCAACGCGGGAGGACAGGCTACAATGAGCAGTTCTTC	CASSLGQRGRTGYNEQFF
TRBJ2-2	-	-	TRBV12-3/TRBV12-4	TGTGCCAGCATGAGAGGGCCCACCGGTGAACTGTTTTTT	CASMRGPTGELFF
TRBJ1-2	TRBD1	many	TRBV6-6	TGTGCCAGCAGTCTTCGACAGGGGGCCTATGGCTACACCTTC	CASSLRQGAYGYTF
TRBJ2-7	TRBD1	many	TRBV6-2/TRBV6-3	TGTGCCAGCAGCCCCGGGACAGGGTATTACGAGCAGTACTTC	CASSPGTGYYEQYF
TRBJ2-2	-	-	TRBV28	TGTGCCAGCAGTTTTGGTCCCAGGGAGCTGCTTTTT	CASSFGPRELLF
TRBJ2-2	-	few	TRBV24-1	TGTGCCACCAGTGATGCGCACACTAGCACCGGGGAGCTGTTTTTT	CATSDAHTSTGELFF
TRBJ2-7	-	-	TRBV28	TGTGCCAGCAGTTCCGTAGGAGGTCGATACGAGCAGTACTTC	CASSSVGGRYEQYF
TRBJ2-5	TRBD2	many	TRBV28	TGTGCCAGCAGTCCCCTGGGACTAGCGGGAGGTCGAGAGACCCAGTACTTC	CASSPLGLAGGRETQYF
TRBJ2-3	-	-	TRBV6-1	TGTGCCAGCAGTGGGGCAGGGGCAGTAGATACGCAGTATTTT	CASSGAGAVDTQYF
TRBJ2-3	-	-	TRBV11-2	TGTACCAGCAGCTTAGGCTCTAACACAGATACGCGGTATTTT	CTSSLGSNTDTRYF
TRBJ2-1	-	-	TRBV11-3	TGTGCCAGGAGCCAGTTTGGGACATGGGAAAGGCAGTTCTTC	CARSQFGTWERQFF
TRBJ2-5	-	-	TRBV2	TGTGCCAGCAGTTTGCGTAGCGGAACCAATTGGGGCCAGTACTTC	CASSLRSGTNWGQYF
TRBJ1-5	TRBD1	-	TRBV7-9	TGTGCCAGCAATAAACAGGGGTCCAATCAGCCCCAGCATTTT	CASNKQGSNQPQHF
TRBJ2-5	TRBD2	-	TRBV7-9	TGTGCCAGCAGCTCATCCATAGCGGGAGGGAAAGAGACCCAGTACTTC	CASSSSIAGGKETQYF
TRBJ2-7	-	many	TRBV29-1	TGCAGCGTTGGGGAGGGGGCCCTCGAGCAGTACTTC	CSVGEGALEQYF
TRBJ2-7	-	-	TRBV7-2	TGTGCCAGCAGCTCTTATAACTCCTACGAGCAGTACTTC	CASSSYNSYEQYF
TRBJ2-3	-	-	TRBV29-1	TGCAGCGTTATCATCGCGGCAGAAAGCACAGATAGGCAGTATTTT	CSVIIAAESTDRQYF
TRBJ2-7	-	many	TRBV5-4	TGTGCCAGCAGCTTGGGGGCAGGGGGGTACGAGCAGTACTTC	CASSLGAGGYEQYF
TRBJ2-1	-	-	TRBV6-1	TGTGCCAGCAGTGAGAGGGACGGACAGTACAATGGGCAGTCCTTC	CASSERDGQYNGQSF
TRBJ2-7	-	-	TRBV28	TGTGTCAGCAGTTTAGGGACTTACGAGCGGTACTTC	CVSSLGTYERYF
TRBJ2-6	-	-	TRBV4-2	TGTGCCAGCAGCCAAGGGTTCTCTGGGGTCAATGTCCTGACTTTC	CASSQGFSGVNVLTF
TRBJ2-5	TRBD2	-	TRBV11-2	TGTGCCAGCAGCCGAGCGGGAGACCCCCAAGGGACCCAGTACTTC	CASSRAGDPQGTQYF